Here is one TCR beta chain with its context. As yet, its antigen is unknown. The CDR3 length is 15 residues. Trimming stripped 1 base from V and 2 bases from J, with 12 bases between. CDR1 is LGHNA, CDR2 YNFKEQ, per germline. This sample stems from a study of cytomegalovirus exposure and HLA in healthy donors. As for the study in general: The Caucasian-associated ancestry cluster held 65% to 90% of 300 to 500 genotyped donors. Findings and caveats of the study: A later analysis linked a missense variant in DCLRE1C to the trimming of TCR beta V and J genes.

The PCR was carried out with 60 Vbeta primers and 13 Jbeta primers. Here immunoSEQ multiplex PCR was the method, and the copy in TCRdb shows in-frame clones only, minus some. This table holds roughly 100,000 clones, around four fifths found once. The chain has TRBV4-2 and TRBJ2-7, with D tentatively TRBD2 (5 bases). The sequenced material came from PBMCs. The sequence derives from a woman aged 40 to 50 in good health and CMV-seronegative. The CDR3 region is CASSQGSGEAYEQYF. The CDR3 DNA follows: TGTGCCAGCAGCCAAGGCAGCGGAGAGGCCTACGAGCAGTACTTC.